One and the same sample provided the 21 T cell receptor beta chains below, sequenced in a study of blood T cells in healthy people across ages. Next came a second PCR, run for about 7 to 12 cycles, which used a sample-barcoded 5' primer along with a J-beta primer mix. In TCRdb, the 5' RACE reads were re-called with MiXCR into one record per CDR3 protein. The table has approximately 600,000 distinct CDR3 sequences, about 53% seen once. Sequenced input: blood. These receptors originate from a man between 60 and 75 years old in good health.

V gene TRBV9 combines with J gene TRBJ2-7; TRBD1 might be the D (5 bases). V lost 4 bases to trimming and J lost 2 bases, with 13 bases between them. The CDR3 spans 14 residues. Germline V gene lookup returns CDR1 SGDLS and CDR2 YYNGEE. Written as DNA, the CDR3 is TGTGCCAGCAGCTCCCAGGGTCTCGCCTACGAGCAGTACTTC. Its translation: CASSSQGLAYEQYF.

There are a few counts of this clonotype. J is TRBJ2-1 and V is TRBV29-1, with D maybe TRBD2 (6 bases). Trimming stripped 7 bases from V and 8 bases from J, with 21 bases between. The CDR3 is 14 residues long. Germline CDR1 is SQVTM and CDR2 is ANQGSEA. In DNA, the CDR3 is TGCAGCGCCCTTACTAGCTGGTCGGTAGATGAGCAGTTCTTC. Translation gives CSALTSWSVDEQFF.

This clonotype appeared a single time. The J gene is TRBJ1-5, the V gene TRBV7-8; the D gene is possibly TRBD1 (6 bases). This CDR3 is built from 14 residues. From germline, CDR1 is SGHVS and CDR2 FQNEAQ. V dropped 2 bases and J dropped 9 bases, with 14 bases sitting between them. The CDR3 loop is CASSLTALQGPQHF. The CDR3 region has the DNA TGTGCCAGCAGCTTAACCGCCCTACAGGGGCCCCAGCATTTT.

V is TRBV12-3 or TRBV12-4 and J is TRBJ2-1, with D unresolved. CDR3 length equals 13 residues. Trimming pared 5 bases from V and 8 bases from J, leaving 13 bases between. The CDR3 DNA follows: TGTGCCAGCAGTCCCCCTAATGGCGATGAGCAGTTCTTC. Translated, it gives CASSPPNGDEQFF.

CDR3 sequence reads: CATSRDPGGQETQYF. The CDR3 nucleotides read TGTGCCACCAGCAGAGATCCCGGGGGCCAAGAGACCCAGTACTTC. This chain uses TRBV15 with TRBJ2-5; maybe TRBD2 (6 bases). This CDR3 has 15 residues. V was clipped by 0 bases and J by 1 base, with 9 bases between them. The germline gives CDR1 LNHNV, CDR2 YYDKDF (reference sequence).

Only a few counts were recorded for this clonotype. The chain uses TRBV20-1 and TRBJ2-7; TRBD2 matches at 9 bases. This CDR3 region has 13 residues. V trimming: 3 bases; J trimming: 6 bases; junction bases outside the gene matches: 6. Germline CDR1 is DFQATT and CDR2 is SNEGSKA (reference sequence). CDR3 sequence: CSARTSGSGEQYF. The CDR3 DNA reads as TGCAGTGCTAGGACTAGCGGTTCCGGCGAGCAGTACTTC.

This clonotype was detected a few times. The V call is TRBV9, the J call TRBJ2-3; D unresolved. V lost 3 bases to trimming and J lost 2 bases, with 4 bases between them. Germline CDR1 SGDLS, CDR2 YYNGEE. The CDR3 is 12 amino acids. This CDR3 reads CASSATTDTQYF. The DNA of the CDR3 is TGTGCCAGCAGCGCGACCACAGATACGCAGTATTTT. The full variable domain, completed using reference TRBV9 and TRBJ2-3, is DSGVTQTPKHLITATGQRVTLRCSPRSGDLSVYWYQQSLDQGLQFLIQYYNGEERAKGNILERFSAQQFPDLHSELNLSSLELGDSALYFCASSATTDTQYFGPGTRLTVL.

This clonotype was seen once. A much more abundant neighbour one base away suggests this may be a read error. V gene TRBV3-1 combines with J gene TRBJ1-4; 7 bases agree with TRBD1. This CDR3 has 14 residues. Unmatched junction bases numbered 5, after V lost 6 bases and J lost 4 bases. CDR1 and CDR2 (germline): LGHDT, YNNKEL (reference sequence). The CDR3 reads CASRVTGHNEKLFF. CDR3 coding DNA: TGTGCCAGCAGAGTGACAGGGCATAATGAAAAACTGTTTTTT.

This chain links TRBV14 with TRBJ1-4, with TRBD1 matching 8 bases. With 2 bases clipped from V and 5 bases from J, the junction kept 4 bases outside the gene matches. CDR3 size: 15 residues. Per germline, CDR1 SGHDN and CDR2 FVKESK. This chain's CDR3 is CASSQTRQGNEKLFF. The CDR3 DNA reads as TGTGCCAGCAGCCAAACGCGACAGGGGAATGAAAAACTGTTTTTT. The whole variable domain, remainder taken from reference TRBV14 and TRBJ1-4, is EAGVTQFPSHSVIEKGQTVTLRCDPISGHDNLYWYRRVMGKEIKFLLHFVKESKQDESGMPNNRFLAERTGGTYSTLKVQPAELEDSGVYFCASSQTRQGNEKLFFGSGTQLSVL.

The chain carries TRBV28 and TRBJ2-5; TRBD2 is a possible D gene (7 bases). V dropped 7 bases and J dropped 9 bases, with 12 bases sitting between them. Germline lookup yields CDR1 MDHEN and CDR2 SYDVKM. The CDR3 sequence is 11 residues long. In DNA, the CDR3 is TGTGCCAGCATGAGGGGGGGGGCCCAGTACTTC. It yields the protein CASMRGGAQYF.

The rearrangement joins TRBV7-8 to TRBJ2-1; D assignment may be TRBD1 or TRBD2 (5 bases each). This CDR3 spans 12 amino acids. The ends were cut back, 11 bases at V and 13 bases at J, with 21 bases in the middle. Germline assignment: CDR1 SGHVS and CDR2 FQNEAQ. In DNA form, the CDR3 reads TGTGCCGACTCCCGCATGGGGGAGACCCAGTTCTTC. It specifies CADSRMGETQFF.

The V call is TRBV10-3, the J call TRBJ1-5; 9 nucleotides match TRBD1. Per germline, CDR1 ENHRY and CDR2 SYGVKD. CDR3 length: 14 residues. V lost 10 bases, J lost 7 bases, and 11 bases stayed unmatched. The CDR3 region has the DNA TGTGCCAGTGGGGACAGGGAATCTGGACAGCCCCAGCATTTT. It encodes CASGDRESGQPQHF.

This clonotype was seen a handful of times. The chain joins TRBV5-6 to TRBJ1-6; maybe TRBD1 (6 bases). This CDR3 region has 15 residues. V lost 1 base, J lost 8 bases, and 13 bases lay in between. The germline V gene encodes CDR1 SGHDT and CDR2 YYEEEE. DNA of the CDR3: TGTGCCAGCAGCTTGATGAACAGGGTAGATTCACCCCTCCACTTT. Residues: CASSLMNRVDSPLHF.

The chain uses TRBV27 and TRBJ2-1, with D unclear. Germline V gene sequence: CDR1 MNHEY, CDR2 SMNVEV (reference sequence). V lost 5 bases, J lost 9 bases, and 11 bases lay in between. This CDR3 is 12 amino acids long. CDR3 amino acids: CASSPSVGEQFF. CDR3 bases: TGTGCCAGCAGTCCGTCGGTAGGTGAGCAGTTCTTC.

The gene calls are TRBV7-2 and TRBJ2-7, with D uncertain. In germline, CDR1 is SGHTA, CDR2 FQGNSA. The CDR3 is made up of 13 amino acids. Trimming cost V 6 bases and J 6 bases, with 15 bases left between them. The CDR3 reads CASSRQSQGEQYF. For the CDR3, the DNA is TGTGCCAGCAGTCGCCAGTCCCAAGGCGAGCAGTACTTC.

This clonotype showed up just a few times. The chain employs TRBV5-1 and TRBJ2-7; D may be TRBD1 (5 bases). The DNA matches TRBJ2-5 better at its end, which makes the J call doubtful. Germline CDR1 and CDR2: SGHRS and YFSETQ. This CDR3 has 14 residues. CDR3: CASSLDRRGETQYF. CDR3 sequence (DNA): TGCGCCAGCAGCTTGGACAGGAGAGGAGAGACCCAGTACTTC.

V usage is TRBV7-9 and J usage is TRBJ2-7; TRBD2 matches at 7 bases. The J call may be in error: the DNA end matches TRBJ2-5 better. The germline V gene encodes CDR1 SEHNR and CDR2 FQNEAQ (reference sequence). This CDR3 is built from 14 residues. CDR3 coding DNA: TGTGCCAGCAGCTTCCTCGGGCGGGGGGAGACCCAGTACTTC. It specifies CASSFLGRGETQYF.

The rearrangement joins TRBV7-7 to TRBJ2-3, with D possibly being TRBD2 (5 bases). Per the germline V gene, CDR1 is SSHAT and CDR2 is FNYEAQ (reference sequence). The CDR3 runs to 14 residues. Trimming removed 4 bases at V and 7 bases at J, with 15 bases between. This CDR3 reads CASSSDSSGNTQYF. CDR3 DNA sequence: TGTGCCAGCAGCTCCGATTCGTCGGGGAATACGCAGTATTTT.

This clonotype appeared a few times. The chain carries TRBV10-3 and TRBJ2-1; D possibly corresponds to TRBD2 (8 bases). The germline V and J ends were trimmed by 2 bases and 6 bases, with 14 bases remaining between them. Looked up from germline, CDR1 is ENHRY and CDR2 is SYGVKD. The CDR3 covers 15 residues. The CDR3 region has the DNA TGTGCCATCAGTGAGGGACTAGCAGGGGGCAATGAGCAGTTCTTC. Protein sequence: CAISEGLAGGNEQFF.

This chain joins TRBV20-1 and TRBJ1-2, with 10 bases lining up with TRBD1. The CDR3 is 12 residues long. In germline, CDR1 is DFQATT, CDR2 SNEGSKA (reference sequence). The V segment lost 6 bases and the J segment 8 bases; nucleotides outside the gene matches: 6. The CDR3 sequence is CSASGTGVGYTF. CDR3 coding DNA: TGCAGTGCCAGCGGGACAGGGGTCGGCTACACCTTC.

This chain uses TRBV24-1 with TRBJ2-1; the match to TRBD1 covers 8 bases. Trimming at V came to 9 bases and at J to 8 bases, leaving 8 bases not matched to a gene. The CDR3 extends over 13 amino acids. Germline V gives CDR1 KGHDR, CDR2 SFDVKD. The CDR3 is CATGQGPRDEQFF. Here the CDR3 DNA reads TGTGCCACCGGACAGGGACCAAGGGATGAGCAGTTCTTC.